There are many counts of the clone carrying this T cell receptor (beta chain). Its antigen is unknown. TCRdb reanalysed the reads using MiXCR and keeps one entry per CDR3 protein. The table includes 490,000 or so distinct CDR3 sequences, 11% detected once. This record belongs to a study of T cell repertoires in cytomegalovirus infection. Study as a whole: In public TCR beta signatures, there were indications of both CMV infection and matching HLA type.

Study-level findings and limits: Frequencies of public TCR beta families were cumulated, and this identified carriers of CMV plus the relevant HLA. HLA-C-restricted CMV clonotypes gave the most frequent clonotype in two of eight donors.

The receptor's source is a human donor in good health (CMV status not recorded). Some clones in this sample may be carry-over from other donors' samples. The sequencing input was PBMCs.

This CDR3 reads CASSLSGAGQPQHF. In nucleotides, the CDR3 is TGTGCCAGCAGTTTGAGTGGGGCAGGGCAGCCCCAGCATTTT. The rearrangement uses TRBV27 and TRBJ1-5, with D tentatively TRBD1 (5 bases). Per germline, CDR1 MNHEY and CDR2 SMNVEV (reference sequence). This CDR3 has 14 amino acids. With 3 bases removed from V and 7 bases from J, the gap between germline ends came to 13 bases.